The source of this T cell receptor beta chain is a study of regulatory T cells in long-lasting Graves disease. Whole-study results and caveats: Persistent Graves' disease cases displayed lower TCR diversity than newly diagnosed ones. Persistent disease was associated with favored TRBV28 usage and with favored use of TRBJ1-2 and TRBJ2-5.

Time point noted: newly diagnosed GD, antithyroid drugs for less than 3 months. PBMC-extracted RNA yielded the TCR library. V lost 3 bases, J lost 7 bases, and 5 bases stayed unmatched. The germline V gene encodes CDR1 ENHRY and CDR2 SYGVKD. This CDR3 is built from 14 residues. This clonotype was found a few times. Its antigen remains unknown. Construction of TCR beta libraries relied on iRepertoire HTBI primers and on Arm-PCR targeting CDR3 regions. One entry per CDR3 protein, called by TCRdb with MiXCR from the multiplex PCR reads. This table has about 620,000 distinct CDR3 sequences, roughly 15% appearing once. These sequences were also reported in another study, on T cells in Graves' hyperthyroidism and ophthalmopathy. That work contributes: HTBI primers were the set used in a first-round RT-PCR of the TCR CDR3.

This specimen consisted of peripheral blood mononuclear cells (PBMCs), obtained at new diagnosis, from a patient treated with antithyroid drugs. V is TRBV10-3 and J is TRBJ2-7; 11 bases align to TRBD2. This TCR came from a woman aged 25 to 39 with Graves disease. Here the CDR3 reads CAISDGLAGWEQYF. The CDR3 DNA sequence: TGTGCCATCAGTGATGGACTAGCGGGTTGGGAGCAGTACTTC.